This is a list of T cell receptor beta chains from one sample in a study of T cell changes during pregnancy in multiple sclerosis. The repertoire was sequenced with immunoSEQ multiplex PCR; TCRdb's copy has only in-frame clones and lacks some. The data show 65,000 to 95,000 clones, just over 90% seen once. The input for sequencing was peripheral blood, taken after pregnancy. These receptors were obtained from a female donor in good health, enrolled as a control in a pregnancy study. CDR3s include the opening cysteine and the closing phenylalanine or tryptophan. Fields, in order: clone size, D gene, V gene, J gene, CDR3 DNA, CDR3 protein. A D gene is named only where the DNA matches it firmly. Size tells how often a clone was seen (once, few, many) or the class of an expanded clone, and some rows leave it out.

-,TRBD2,TRBV18,TRBJ2-3,TGTGCCAGCTCACCACCGAATCTAGCGGACACAGATACGCAGTATTTT,CASSPPNLADTDTQYF
once,-,TRBV11-2,TRBJ1-1,TGTGCCAGCAGCTTAGTAGGTGGAGGGGAAGCTTTCTTT,CASSLVGGGEAFF
-,TRBD1,TRBV5-8,TRBJ1-5,TGTGCTAGCAGCTCACAGGGGGCTGGTCAGCCCCAGCATTTT,CASSSQGAGQPQHF
-,-,TRBV5-1,TRBJ2-3,TGCGCCAGCAGCTTGGAGGGAGTCGCAGATACGCAGTATTTT,CASSLEGVADTQYF
-,TRBD1,TRBV2,TRBJ1-1,TGTGCCAGCAGACAAACCCGACAGGGTCCTGAAGCTTTCTTT,CASRQTRQGPEAFF
-,TRBD1,TRBV10-3,TRBJ2-3,TGTGCCATCAGCCGGACAGGCCAGACAGATACGCAGTATTTT,CAISRTGQTDTQYF
few,-,TRBV30,TRBJ1-1,TGTGCCTGGACACCCGGGGGGATGAGAGGAGCTTTCTTT,CAWTPGGMRGAFF
-,-,TRBV18,TRBJ2-5,TGTGCCAGCTCACCGCCGGGAAAACAAGAGACCCAGTACTTC,CASSPPGKQETQYF
-,-,TRBV6-5,TRBJ1-1,TGTGCCAGCAGTTACCTCGTAGGGGCTGAAGCTTTCTTT,CASSYLVGAEAFF
-,-,TRBV2,TRBJ2-2,TGTGCCAGCACTGAGGGAGGTCTGAACACCGGGGAGCTGTTTTTT,CASTEGGLNTGELFF
-,TRBD1,TRBV6-1,TRBJ2-7,TGTGCCAGCAGTGAAAGGACAGGGGACGAGCAGTACTTC,CASSERTGDEQYF
-,-,TRBV28,TRBJ2-3,TGTGCCAGCAGCCTCCAACCCGGGATGGCCTTTGGGACGCAGTATTTT,CASSLQPGMAFGTQYF
-,TRBD1,TRBV10-2,TRBJ1-5,TGCGCCAGCAGTGATAGACAGGGAGGAGCGCCCCAGCATTTT,CASSDRQGGAPQHF
-,-,TRBV5-5,TRBJ1-2,TGTGCCAGCAGCTTGCGGGAGCACTATGGCTACACCTTC,CASSLREHYGYTF
-,-,TRBV7-7,TRBJ2-1,TGTGCTAGCAGGAGGGGGCTCACCTACAATGAGCAGTTCTTC,CASRRGLTYNEQFF
-,TRBD2,TRBV28,TRBJ2-5,TGTGCCAGCACCTCGGCGACTAGCAGACAAGAGACCCAGTACTTC,CASTSATSRQETQYF
-,TRBD1,TRBV18,TRBJ1-2,TGTGCCAGCTCACTCCCCGGGACAGGGGGCTCTGGCTACACCTTC,CASSLPGTGGSGYTF
-,TRBD1,TRBV7-2,TRBJ1-2,TGTGCCAGCAGCCGACAGGGAATGAGCGGCTACACCTTC,CASSRQGMSGYTF
once,-,TRBV15,TRBJ2-2,TGTGCCACCAGATTCGTAGACAGGAGTGGCGGGGAGCTGTTTTTT,CATRFVDRSGGELFF
-,TRBD2,TRBV6-1,TRBJ2-3,TGTGCCAGCGAAGGGACTAACACAGATACGCAGTATTTT,CASEGTNTDTQYF
-,-,TRBV7-7,TRBJ2-7,TGTGCTAGCAGCTACCGGGGCTCCTACGAGCAGTACTTC,CASSYRGSYEQYF
-,TRBD1,TRBV7-9,TRBJ2-1,TGTGCCAGCAGCGGACAGGGGTCGTACAATGAGCAGTTCTTC,CASSGQGSYNEQFF
once,TRBD1,TRBV19,TRBJ2-7,TGTGCCAGTAGTTTCGGAACCGGGACAGGGTTCTACGAGCAGTACTTC,CASSFGTGTGFYEQYF
-,-,TRBV5-4,TRBJ1-2,TGTGCCAGCAGCACCAACAGGGCCGGCTATGGCTACACCTTC,CASSTNRAGYGYTF
once,-,TRBV19,TRBJ1-5,TGTGCCAGTAGTTATGGGAGGGCTCAGGGGTTGGATTTT,CASSYGRAQGLDF
once,-,TRBV5-1,TRBJ2-1,TGCGCTACTGGATCGGGGATCTCATTGTACAATGAGCAGTTCTTC,CATGSGISLYNEQFF
once,TRBD1,TRBV4-3,TRBJ2-7,TGCGCCAGCAGCCAATGGACAGGGGATCACGAGCAGTACTTC,CASSQWTGDHEQYF
once,-,TRBV20-1,TRBJ2-1,TGCAGTGCACCGCAGGGCAATGAGCAGTTCTTC,CSAPQGNEQFF
once,TRBD1,TRBV4-2,TRBJ1-4,TGTGCCAGCAGCCAAGATGTTAGGGGACAGGGTAATGAAAAACTGTTTTTT,CASSQDVRGQGNEKLFF
-,-,TRBV29-1,TRBJ2-2,TGCAGCGGGAGAGGAACCGGGGAGCTGTTTTTT,CSGRGTGELFF
-,-,TRBV6-5,TRBJ1-6,TGTGCCAGCAGACCCGACAGTACAAATTCACCCCTCCACTTT,CASRPDSTNSPLHF
-,TRBD2,TRBV30,TRBJ2-2,TGTGCCTGGAGTTTCGGGGGGGGGCTCGGGGAGCTGTTTTTT,CAWSFGGGLGELFF
once,-,TRBV9,TRBJ2-1,TGTGCCAGCAAAGGGGGTGGGGCAACTGAGCAGTTCTTC,CASKGGGATEQFF
-,-,TRBV29-1,TRBJ2-3,TGCAGCGCCGATAGACAGGGCACAGATACGCAGTATTTT,CSADRQGTDTQYF
-,-,TRBV21-1,TRBJ1-4,TGTGCCAGCAGCAAGGGAGGGATTGGGACTAATGAAAAACTGTTTTTT,CASSKGGIGTNEKLFF
once,-,TRBV5-6,TRBJ2-5,TGTGCCAGCAGCTTTGCCGCGAAGGGGGAGACCCAGTACTTC,CASSFAAKGETQYF